A single sample is the source of the 6 T cell receptor beta chains below, sequenced in a study of T cells in localized non-small cell lung cancer. TCRdb's copy holds only in-frame clones and misses some; the assay was immunoSEQ multiplex PCR. This sample has 25,000 to 35,000 clones; 85% to 90% occur once, and the top ten carry 2.5% to 3%. The material sequenced was peripheral blood, taken before any cancer treatment. These receptor sequences come from a female donor over 55 with stage I lung adenocarcinoma.

The genes are TRBV15 and TRBJ1-3; D not certain. CDR3 size: 15 residues. Germline CDR1 reads LNHNV; CDR2 reads YYDKDF (reference sequence). V was pared by 1 base and J by 3 bases, with 10 bases between. Here the CDR3 reads CATSRGQVHGNTIYF. The CDR3 nucleotides read TGTGCCACCAGCAGAGGGCAGGTCCATGGAAACACCATATATTTT.

This clone was seen only a few times. This chain links TRBV5-1 with TRBJ2-2, with D perhaps matching TRBD2 (6 bases). The CDR3 is 15 amino acids. The germline V gene encodes CDR1 SGHRS and CDR2 YFSETQ. V shed 0 bases and J shed 1 base, with 7 bases lying between them. CDR3 sequence: CASSLVAENTGELFF. CDR3 in DNA: TGCGCCAGCAGCTTGGTAGCGGAGAACACCGGGGAGCTGTTTTTT.

In this sample, this clone turned up a few times. V and J are TRBV30 and TRBJ1-2, with D uncertain. The CDR3 length is 12 residues. The V and J ends lost 7 bases and 4 bases respectively, with 13 bases between them. Per germline, CDR1 GTSNPN and CDR2 SVGIG (reference sequence). CDR3 nucleotides: TGTGCCTTACTAATAAACCCCTATGGCTACACCTTC. Translating it yields CALLINPYGYTF.

This chain joins TRBV30 and TRBJ1-2; 7 nucleotides agree with TRBD1. The J segment lost 8 bases and the V segment lost 2 bases, leaving 8 bases of the junction unmatched. Germline loops: CDR1 GTSNPN, CDR2 SVGIG (reference sequence). The CDR3 contains 13 residues. This CDR3 is CAWSQTGLEGYTF. CDR3 bases: TGTGCCTGGAGTCAGACAGGGTTGGAGGGCTACACCTTC.

This chain connects TRBV15 to TRBJ2-7; TRBD2 matches 8 bases. The ends lost 0 bases at V and 5 bases at J; junction bases unmatched: 6. Germline V gene sequence: CDR1 LNHNV, CDR2 YYDKDF (reference sequence). The CDR3 contains 15 residues. Here the CDR3 reads CATSRDRGGVDEQYF. In nucleotides, the CDR3 is TGTGCCACCAGCAGAGACCGGGGGGGCGTAGACGAGCAGTACTTC.

In this sample, this clone turned up a few times. The chain couples TRBV6-5 to TRBJ2-1, with D unclear. This CDR3 is 15 amino acids long. Per germline, CDR1 MNHEY and CDR2 SVGAGI. The ends were cut back, 4 bases at V and 0 bases at J, with 10 bases in the middle. The CDR3 DNA reads TGTGCCAGCAGTTCTGACCACAGCTCCTACAATGAGCAGTTCTTC. Protein product: CASSSDHSSYNEQFF.